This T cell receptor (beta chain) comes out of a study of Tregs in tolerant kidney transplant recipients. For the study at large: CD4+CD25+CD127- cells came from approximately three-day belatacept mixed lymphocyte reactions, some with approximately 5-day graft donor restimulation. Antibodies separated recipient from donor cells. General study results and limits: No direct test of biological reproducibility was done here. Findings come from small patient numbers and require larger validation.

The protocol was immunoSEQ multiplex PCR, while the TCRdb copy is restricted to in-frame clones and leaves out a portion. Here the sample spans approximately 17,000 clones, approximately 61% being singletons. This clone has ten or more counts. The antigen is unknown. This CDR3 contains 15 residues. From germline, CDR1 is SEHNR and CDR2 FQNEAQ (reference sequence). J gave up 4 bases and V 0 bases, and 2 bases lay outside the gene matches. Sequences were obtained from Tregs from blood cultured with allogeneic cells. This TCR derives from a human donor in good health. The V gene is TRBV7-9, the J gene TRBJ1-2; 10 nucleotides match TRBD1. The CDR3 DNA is TGTGCCAGCAGCTTAGCTGGGACAGGGGCCTATGGCTACACCTTC. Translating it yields CASSLAGTGAYGYTF.